A single sample is the source of the 18 T cell receptor beta chains below, sequenced in a study of shared clonotypes between healthy human individuals. Libraries were prepared by immunoSEQ multiplex PCR; TCRdb keeps only in-frame clonotypes and omits some of them. The table lists about 2.3 million clones, approximately 95% of them singletons, with about 0.39% in the top ten. The specimen was naive CD4+ T cells from PBMCs. Subset given: CD45RA+ positively selected. The receptors come from a man younger than 35 in good health. Some clones in this sample may be carry-over from other donors' samples.

The chain has TRBV5-4 and TRBJ1-1; TRBD1 matches at 7 bases. Unmatched junction bases numbered 7, after V lost 5 bases and J lost 6 bases. Germline lookup yields CDR1 SGHNT and CDR2 YYREEE (reference sequence). There are 13 residues in the CDR3. The CDR3 coding sequence is TGTGCCAGCAGTCAAGGACAGGCACCTGAAGCTTTCTTT. Translation gives CASSQGQAPEAFF.

This clone has just one count. Here the CDR3 reads CASSSDTEAFF. The CDR3 region has the DNA TGTGCCAGCAGCTCCGACACTGAAGCTTTCTTT. The rearrangement links TRBV5-6 to TRBJ1-1; the D is unclear. The CDR3 is 11 residues long. Trimming took 3 bases from V and 3 from J, leaving 3 bases between them. Germline CDR1 is SGHDT and CDR2 is YYEEEE.

This clone was counted between two and nine times. The chain is built from TRBV30 and TRBJ1-5, with D unclear. The V and J ends lost 1 base and 6 bases respectively, with 10 bases between them. CDR3 size: 13 residues. In germline, CDR1 is GTSNPN, CDR2 SVGIG (reference sequence). CDR3 coding DNA: TGTGCCTGGAGTGGAGTCAGCGGTCAGCCCCAGCATTTT. Translating gives CAWSGVSGQPQHF.

Concerning this clone: Other DNA sequences in this sample translate to the same CDR3. CDR3 nucleotide sequence: TGCAGTGCTGGGGAGACCCAGTACTTC. Its translation: CSAGETQYF. The V and J genes are TRBV20-1 and TRBJ2-5; D unclear. The germline gives CDR1 DFQATT, CDR2 SNEGSKA (reference sequence). The CDR3 runs 9 residues. The ends were cut back, 5 bases at V and 5 bases at J, with 3 bases in the middle.

The V and J genes are TRBV7-9 and TRBJ2-5; 7 bases line up with TRBD2. With V trimmed by 4 bases and J by 5 bases, 13 bases remained unmatched. The CDR3 sequence is 16 residues long. Germline-derived CDR1 and CDR2 are SEHNR and FQNEAQ (reference sequence). This CDR3 reads CASSYLSGSRGETQYF. The CDR3, as DNA: TGTGCCAGCAGCTACCTTAGCGGGTCCCGGGGGGAGACCCAGTACTTC.

The gene calls are TRBV19 and TRBJ2-2; 8 bases line up with TRBD2. The CDR3 covers 15 residues. Germline lookup yields CDR1 LNHDA and CDR2 SQIVND (reference sequence). Losses at the gene ends were 6 bases for V and 6 bases for J; bases not matched to a gene: 9. CDR3 in DNA: TGTGCCAGTAGCCACCCGGGGGGGGCAGCCGGGGAGCTGTTTTTT. Translated, it gives CASSHPGGAAGELFF.

This clone was picked up one time. V gene TRBV7-2 combines with J gene TRBJ2-1; D perhaps matches TRBD1 (6 bases). The germline CDR1 and CDR2 sequences are SGHTA and FQGNSA. The ends were cut back, 3 bases at V and 9 bases at J, with 9 bases in the middle. CDR3 length equals 12 residues. This CDR3 reads CASSLQGFEQFF. DNA of the CDR3: TGTGCCAGCAGCTTGCAGGGGTTTGAGCAGTTCTTC.

The chain uses TRBV19 and TRBJ1-5, with TRBD1 as a possible D gene (5 bases). Germline CDR1 reads LNHDA; CDR2 reads SQIVND (reference sequence). The CDR3 spans 14 residues. Trimming shortened V by 7 bases and J by 3 bases, and 13 bases separated the two germline ends. The CDR3 reads CASKGGAPNQPQHF. The CDR3 DNA reads as TGTGCCAGTAAGGGCGGGGCCCCCAATCAGCCCCAGCATTTT.

V gene TRBV18 combines with J gene TRBJ2-5; D is possibly TRBD1 or TRBD2 (5 bases each). The DNA end favors TRBJ2-7, so the J call may be wrong. This CDR3 has 16 residues. Looked up from germline, CDR1 is KGHSH and CDR2 is LQKENI. CDR3 DNA sequence: TGTGCCAGCTCACCTGGTGTGGGGGTAGGCTCCTACGAGCAGTACTTC. Encoded protein: CASSPGVGVGSYEQYF.

Remarks on this clone: Other nucleotide sequences in the sample specify the same CDR3. The chain links TRBV7-3 to TRBJ2-5; 9 bases fit TRBD2. V dropped 0 bases and J dropped 2; count of bases not matched to a gene: 1. The length of the CDR3 is 15 residues. Germline CDR1 is SGHTA and CDR2 is FQGTGA. The CDR3 bases are TGTGCCAGCAGCTTAACTAGCGGGGGACAAGAGACCCAGTACTTC. Its translation: CASSLTSGGQETQYF.

With regard to this clone: One junction end disagrees with the germline gene, perhaps due to a read error. The sample has other DNA sequences that encode this CDR3 too. The chain has TRBV11-2 and TRBJ2-1, with a possible D match to TRBD1 (5 bases). Germline V lookup: CDR1 SGHAT, CDR2 FQNNGV. The CDR3 totals 15 residues. Written as DNA, the CDR3 is TGTGCCAGCAGTTTAGGGGTGGGTTCCTACAATGAGCAGTTCTTC. This gives the protein CASSLGVGSYNEQFF. The whole variable domain, remainder taken from reference TRBV11-2 and TRBJ2-1, is EAGVAQSPRYKIIEKRQSVAFWCNPISGHATLYWYQQILGQGPKLLIQFQNNGVVDDSQLPKDRFSAERLKGVDSTLKIQPAKLEDSAVYLCASSLGVGSYNEQFFGPGTRLTVL.

The V gene is TRBV2, the J gene TRBJ1-5; D remains unclear. The germline V gene has CDR1 SNHLY and CDR2 FYNNEI. The CDR3 sequence is 14 residues long. V shed 3 bases and J shed 7 bases, with 13 bases lying between them. CDR3 sequence reads: CASSDHRLDQPQHF. CDR3 nucleotides: TGTGCCAGCAGTGATCATCGACTGGACCAGCCCCAGCATTTT.

This sequence joins TRBV2 and TRBJ2-3; D remains ambiguous. Trimming took off 6 bases at V and 2 bases at J, with 18 bases between the two ends. CDR1 and CDR2 from the germline V gene are SNHLY and FYNNEI. The CDR3 is 16 amino acids. CDR3 region: CASSPEHRANTDTQYF. The CDR3 DNA reads as TGTGCCAGCAGCCCAGAACACCGGGCAAACACAGATACGCAGTATTTT. The full variable domain, in which reference TRBV2 and TRBJ2-3 provide the parts outside the CDR3, is EPEVTQTPSHQVTQMGQEVILRCVPISNHLYFYWYRQILGQKVEFLVSFYNNEISEKSEIFDDQFSVERPDGSNFTLKIRSTKLEDSAMYFCASSPEHRANTDTQYFGPGTRLTVL.

The rearrangement links TRBV6-5 to TRBJ2-3; D ambiguous. Germline V CDR1 and CDR2: MNHEY, SVGAGI. CDR3 length equals 12 residues. Trimming took 9 bases from V and 6 from J, leaving 13 bases between them. The CDR3 is CASYGPYDTQYF. The CDR3, as DNA: TGTGCCAGTTACGGCCCCTACGATACGCAGTATTTT.

V and J are TRBV25-1 and TRBJ1-4; 11 nucleotides agree with TRBD1. CDR3 length: 17 residues. After removal of 6 bases from V and 6 bases from J, the junction contained 12 bases not matched to a gene. CDR1 and CDR2 (germline): MGHDK, SYGVNS. CDR3 sequence reads: CASSEDRGQWVDEKLFF. The CDR3 nucleotides read TGTGCCAGCAGCGAGGACAGGGGGCAGTGGGTAGATGAAAAACTGTTTTTT.

This chain links TRBV5-4 with TRBJ2-7; 8 nucleotides agree with TRBD1. The CDR3 length is 16 residues. J was trimmed by 0 bases and V by 4 bases; bases with no gene match: 9. Per the germline V gene, CDR1 is SGHNT and CDR2 is YYREEE (reference sequence). The CDR3 spells CASSPRQGTHSYEQYF. The CDR3 DNA follows: TGTGCCAGCAGCCCACGACAGGGGACCCACTCCTACGAGCAGTACTTC.

This clone was observed a few times. The genes are TRBV14 and TRBJ1-1; D is perhaps TRBD1 (5 bases). Germline loops: CDR1 SGHDN, CDR2 FVKESK. Between the trimmed V and J ends, which lost 4 bases and 0 bases, there was a span of 12 bases. The CDR3 runs to 15 residues. This chain's CDR3 is CASSRGDRLNTEAFF. Written as DNA, the CDR3 is TGTGCCAGCAGCCGAGGGGACCGACTGAACACTGAAGCTTTCTTT.

The genes are TRBV6-5 and TRBJ2-1, with 14 bases matching TRBD2. CDR1 and CDR2 from the germline V gene are MNHEY and SVGAGI. V shed 6 bases and J 9 bases; nucleotides not matched to a gene: 7. The CDR3 runs to 15 residues. CDR3 region: CASSPRLAGGGEQFF. CDR3 DNA: TGTGCCAGCAGCCCGCGACTAGCGGGAGGGGGTGAGCAGTTCTTC.